This is a list of T cell receptor beta chains from one sample in a study of blood T cell repertoires in COVID-19. Data came from immunoSEQ multiplex PCR; TCRdb stores just in-frame clones and leaves some out. The table shows over 200,000 clones, with 80% to 90% occurring only once. Sequenced sample: PBMCs or T cells enriched from blood (not recorded which). The source is a woman aged 25 to 39 who had been exposed to COVID-19. CDR3s include the opening cysteine and the closing phenylalanine or tryptophan. The D gene is left open where the match is weak. Size values are once, few and many counts, or a class for expanded clones, and some rows have none.

J: TRBJ2-1; V: TRBV3-1/TRBV3-2; D: TRBD2; size: .; length: 16; DNA: TGTGCCAGCAGCCAATGGGGCGCGGGAGAGGGTAATGAGCAGTTCTTC; CDR3: CASSQWGAGEGNEQFF
J: TRBJ2-1; V: TRBV11-3; D: TRBD2; size: once; length: 18; DNA: TGTGCCAGCAGCTTATCCCGACTAGCGGGAGCAGTGGGAAATGAGCAGTTCTTC; CDR3: CASSLSRLAGAVGNEQFF
J: TRBJ1-1; V: TRBV6-5; D: .; size: .; length: 12; DNA: TGTGCCACCCAGTTCGGGATGGGGGAAGCTTTCTTT; CDR3: CATQFGMGEAFF
J: TRBJ2-7; V: TRBV5-1; D: TRBD2; size: .; length: 15; DNA: TGCGCCAGCAGCTTGAGCGGGAGTGCTCTCTACGAGCAGTACTTC; CDR3: CASSLSGSALYEQYF
J: TRBJ1-2; V: TRBV5-4; D: .; size: few; length: 14; DNA: TGTGCCAGCAGACCCGGACAGAACCTCTATGGCTACACCTTC; CDR3: CASRPGQNLYGYTF
J: TRBJ2-1; V: TRBV15; D: TRBD1; size: .; length: 15; DNA: TGTGCCACCAGATTTGACAGGGTGGTCTACAATGAGCAGTTCTTC; CDR3: CATRFDRVVYNEQFF
J: TRBJ2-3; V: TRBV5-8; D: TRBD1; size: once; length: 15; DNA: TGTGCCAGCAGCTTGGGGACAGGGGTCACAGATACGCAGTATTTT; CDR3: CASSLGTGVTDTQYF
J: TRBJ2-7; V: TRBV5-1; D: TRBD2; size: .; length: 16; DNA: TGCGCCAGCAGCGCCACCCTAGCGGGAGGAATATACGAGCAGTACTTC; CDR3: CASSATLAGGIYEQYF
J: TRBJ2-3; V: TRBV7-7; D: TRBD1; size: .; length: 15; DNA: TGTGCTAGCAGCCCCGGGACAGGGGGCACAGATACGCAGTATTTT; CDR3: CASSPGTGGTDTQYF
J: TRBJ2-3; V: TRBV24-1; D: .; size: .; length: 13; DNA: TGTGCCACCAGTGATTTGCGCGCAGATACGCAGTATTTT; CDR3: CATSDLRADTQYF
J: TRBJ2-1; V: TRBV5-1; D: .; size: .; length: 14; DNA: TGCGCCAGCAGCTCTAGCGCTTTCGGCAATGAGCAGTTCTTC; CDR3: CASSSSAFGNEQFF
J: TRBJ1-4; V: TRBV6-5; D: TRBD1; size: .; length: 16; DNA: TGTGCCAGCAGTTCGCTGGCGAACAGGGGTGGCGAAAAACTGTTTTTT; CDR3: CASSSLANRGGEKLFF
J: TRBJ2-7; V: TRBV3-1/TRBV3-2; D: .; size: .; length: 13; DNA: TGTGCCAGCAGCCAAAGAGGACGGGGCGAGCAGTACTTC; CDR3: CASSQRGRGEQYF
J: TRBJ2-7; V: TRBV11-2; D: TRBD2; size: .; length: 15; DNA: TGTGCCAGCAGCCCCCAACCGGGACTAGCGTACGAGCAGTACTTC; CDR3: CASSPQPGLAYEQYF
J: TRBJ2-5; V: TRBV7-9; D: .; size: .; length: 12; DNA: TGTGCCAGCAACGAGGATCTTGAGACCCAGTACTTC; CDR3: CASNEDLETQYF
J: TRBJ2-5; V: TRBV11-3; D: .; size: .; length: 13; DNA: TGTGCCAGCAGCTTAAAAGGGGGAGAGACCCAGTACTTC; CDR3: CASSLKGGETQYF
J: TRBJ1-1; V: TRBV19; D: TRBD1; size: .; length: 16; DNA: TGTGCCAGTAGTGGCCTAAACAGGGGGCCAGACACTGAAGCTTTCTTT; CDR3: CASSGLNRGPDTEAFF
J: TRBJ2-2; V: TRBV5-1; D: .; size: .; length: 16; DNA: TGCGCCAGCACCCTGACGGGCGGGGTTAACACCGGGGAGCTGTTTTTT; CDR3: CASTLTGGVNTGELFF
J: TRBJ2-1; V: TRBV14; D: TRBD1; size: .; length: 14; DNA: TGTGCCAGCAGCCAGCCTAAGGGGGCCGGTGAGCAGTTCTTC; CDR3: CASSQPKGAGEQFF
J: TRBJ1-2; V: TRBV6-2/TRBV6-3; D: .; size: .; length: 13; DNA: TGTGCCAGCAGCCTCGGACACCTCTATGGCTACACCTTC; CDR3: CASSLGHLYGYTF
J: TRBJ2-3; V: TRBV3-1/TRBV3-2; D: TRBD1; size: .; length: 18; DNA: TGTGCCAGCAGCCACGCCATACCGGGACAGGGGGCCACAGATACGCAGTATTTT; CDR3: CASSHAIPGQGATDTQYF
J: TRBJ1-6; V: TRBV6-5; D: .; size: .; length: 13; DNA: TGTGCCAGCCATGGTGTTGGGGGCTCACCCCTCCACTTT; CDR3: CASHGVGGSPLHF
J: TRBJ1-5; V: TRBV30; D: .; size: .; length: 14; DNA: TGTGCCTGGAGTGAGGTCAGCAGCGATCAGCCCCAGCATTTT; CDR3: CAWSEVSSDQPQHF
J: TRBJ1-3; V: TRBV25-1; D: .; size: .; length: 16; DNA: TGTGCCAGCAGTGGATCCAGGGGCGTCAGCGGAAACACCATATATTTT; CDR3: CASSGSRGVSGNTIYF
J: TRBJ1-1; V: TRBV5-1; D: .; size: .; length: 15; DNA: TGCGCCAGCAAATCGGATCCGGGGGTAAACACTGAAGCTTTCTTT; CDR3: CASKSDPGVNTEAFF
J: TRBJ2-7; V: TRBV12-5; D: TRBD2; size: .; length: 17; DNA: TGTGCTAGTGGTTTGTACCCCGGGACTAGCGGATGGTACGAGCAGTACTTC; CDR3: CASGLYPGTSGWYEQYF
J: TRBJ2-7; V: TRBV27; D: TRBD1; size: .; length: 14; DNA: TGTGCCAGCAGCCCGTGGGGACAGGGTTCCGAGCAGTACTTC; CDR3: CASSPWGQGSEQYF
J: TRBJ2-3; V: TRBV24-1; D: .; size: once; length: 17; DNA: TGTGCCACCAGTGATCGAACGCCAGGGGTCACAGCAGATACGCAGTATTTT; CDR3: CATSDRTPGVTADTQYF
J: TRBJ2-5; V: TRBV6-5; D: TRBD2; size: .; length: 16; DNA: TGTGCCAGCAGTTACCTGGGACTAGCGGGAGGAGAGACCCAGTACTTC; CDR3: CASSYLGLAGGETQYF
J: TRBJ2-3; V: TRBV7-9; D: .; size: once; length: 14; DNA: TGTGCCAGCAGCTCCCGGGTCAGCACAGATACGCAGTATTTT; CDR3: CASSSRVSTDTQYF
J: TRBJ2-7; V: TRBV5-6; D: TRBD1; size: .; length: 14; DNA: TGTGCCAGCAGCTTCTGGACAGGGGACTACGAGCAGTACTTC; CDR3: CASSFWTGDYEQYF
J: TRBJ1-6; V: TRBV6-5; D: TRBD1; size: .; length: 15; DNA: TGTGCCAGCAGTTACGATGGACAGGGCCTTTCACCCCTCCACTTT; CDR3: CASSYDGQGLSPLHF
J: TRBJ1-3; V: TRBV10-3; D: TRBD1; size: .; length: 15; DNA: TGTGCTCTCCGGGACAGGAACTCCTCTGGAAACACCATATATTTT; CDR3: CALRDRNSSGNTIYF
J: TRBJ1-4; V: TRBV5-1; D: .; size: .; length: 14; DNA: TGCGCCAGCAGGGAGGGTACAACTAATGAAAAACTGTTTTTT; CDR3: CASREGTTNEKLFF
J: TRBJ2-7; V: TRBV30; D: TRBD2; size: .; length: 11; DNA: TGTGCCTGGAGTGAAAGACGCCGGGGGGAGTTC; CDR3: CAWSERRRGEF
J: TRBJ1-1; V: TRBV18; D: TRBD1; size: .; length: 15; DNA: TGTGCCAGCTCGGAAGGACAGGGTGGGAACACTGAAGCTTTCTTT; CDR3: CASSEGQGGNTEAFF